This is a list of T cell receptor beta chains from one sample in a study of T and B cells in COVID-19 patients. TCRdb recomputed calls from the multiplex PCR reads with MiXCR, one row per CDR3 protein. The table includes 4,000 to 5,500 distinct CDR3 sequences, 25% to 30% detected once. Specimen: blood. All receptors come from a human donor with active COVID-19. The CDR3 runs from the conserved cysteine through the conserved F or W. A D gene is named only where the DNA matches it firmly. Size tells how often a clone was seen (once, few, many) or the class of an expanded clone, and some rows leave it out.

J gene: TRBJ2-2
D gene: -
CDR3 length: 16
V gene: TRBV30
clone size: -
CDR3 DNA: TGTGCCTGGAGTCCGCCGCTGTCGATGAACACCGGGGAGCTGTTTTTT
CDR3 protein: CAWSPPLSMNTGELFF

J gene: TRBJ1-1
D gene: -
CDR3 length: 13
V gene: TRBV29-1
clone size: medium-sized
CDR3 DNA: TGCAGCGTTTGGAAGGGCCTGGGCACTGAAGCTTTCTTT
CDR3 protein: CSVWKGLGTEAFF

J gene: TRBJ1-2
D gene: -
CDR3 length: 13
V gene: TRBV6-2/TRBV6-3
clone size: few
CDR3 DNA: TGTGCCAGCAGCCAGAGAGCTAACTATGGCTACACCTTC
CDR3 protein: CASSQRANYGYTF

J gene: TRBJ2-3
D gene: TRBD1
CDR3 length: 18
V gene: TRBV12-3/TRBV12-4
clone size: medium-sized
CDR3 DNA: TGTGCCAGCAGTTTATGGGACAGGGTATTACGTCGCACAGATACGCAGTATTTT
CDR3 protein: CASSLWDRVLRRTDTQYF

J gene: TRBJ2-7
D gene: -
CDR3 length: 13
V gene: TRBV6-6
clone size: medium-sized
CDR3 DNA: TGTGCCAGCAGACGGGACGGTGGATACGAGCAGTACTTC
CDR3 protein: CASRRDGGYEQYF

J gene: TRBJ1-2
D gene: -
CDR3 length: 12
V gene: TRBV12-3/TRBV12-4
clone size: -
CDR3 DNA: TGTGCCAGCACCCCATCCGCTTATGGCTACACCTTC
CDR3 protein: CASTPSAYGYTF

J gene: TRBJ2-3
D gene: TRBD1
CDR3 length: 12
V gene: TRBV29-1
clone size: large
CDR3 DNA: TGCAGCACGGACAGGGGTACAGATACGCAGTATTTT
CDR3 protein: CSTDRGTDTQYF

J gene: TRBJ2-2
D gene: -
CDR3 length: 16
V gene: TRBV14
clone size: few
CDR3 DNA: TGTGCCAGCAGCCTCGACAGACCGTTGAGCACCGGGGAGCTGTTTTTT
CDR3 protein: CASSLDRPLSTGELFF

J gene: TRBJ1-4
D gene: TRBD1
CDR3 length: 13
V gene: TRBV7-2
clone size: -
CDR3 DNA: TGTGCCAGCAGCACCCGGACAGGAGAAAAACTGTTTTTT
CDR3 protein: CASSTRTGEKLFF

J gene: TRBJ2-7
D gene: -
CDR3 length: 15
V gene: TRBV20-1
clone size: -
CDR3 DNA: TGCAGTGCTAGAGACATACGGACAGCCCACTACGAGCAGTACTTC
CDR3 protein: CSARDIRTAHYEQYF

J gene: TRBJ1-5
D gene: -
CDR3 length: 14
V gene: TRBV7-4
clone size: -
CDR3 DNA: TGTGCCAGCAGCGAGTACGGGGGCAATCAGCCCCAGCATTTT
CDR3 protein: CASSEYGGNQPQHF

J gene: TRBJ2-7
D gene: -
CDR3 length: 13
V gene: TRBV12-3/TRBV12-4
clone size: -
CDR3 DNA: TGTGCCAGCAGTTGGGACGAAACCTACGAGCAGTACTTC
CDR3 protein: CASSWDETYEQYF

J gene: TRBJ2-5
D gene: -
CDR3 length: 13
V gene: TRBV11-1
clone size: -
CDR3 DNA: TGTGCCAGCAGCTTTAGGGGGGAGGAGACCCAGTACTTC
CDR3 protein: CASSFRGEETQYF

J gene: TRBJ1-2
D gene: -
CDR3 length: 12
V gene: TRBV6-5
clone size: few
CDR3 DNA: TGTGCCAGCAGTGGGACATCCGGGGGCTACACCTTC
CDR3 protein: CASSGTSGGYTF

J gene: TRBJ2-5
D gene: TRBD2
CDR3 length: 13
V gene: TRBV6-1
clone size: -
CDR3 DNA: TGTGCCAGCACACGGGGGGGAGAAGAGACCCAGTACTTC
CDR3 protein: CASTRGGEETQYF

J gene: TRBJ1-4
D gene: -
CDR3 length: 12
V gene: TRBV12-3/TRBV12-4
clone size: -
CDR3 DNA: TGTGCCAGCAGTTTCGTACCCAGCGGCCCCTCTTTT
CDR3 protein: CASSFVPSGPSF

J gene: TRBJ2-2
D gene: TRBD2
CDR3 length: 16
V gene: TRBV4-3
clone size: -
CDR3 DNA: TGCGCCAGCAGCCAAGCCGGGACTAGCAGGCCCGGGGGGCTGTTTTTT
CDR3 protein: CASSQAGTSRPGGLFF

J gene: TRBJ2-7
D gene: TRBD2
CDR3 length: 17
V gene: TRBV19
clone size: medium-sized
CDR3 DNA: TGTGCCAGTAGTCCGGGACTAGCGGGAGTAGGCTCCTACGAGCAGTACTTC
CDR3 protein: CASSPGLAGVGSYEQYF

J gene: TRBJ2-7
D gene: TRBD2
CDR3 length: 15
V gene: TRBV29-1
clone size: medium-sized
CDR3 DNA: TGCAGCGTTATCCTCCGGACTAGCGGGAGCAGCGAGCAGTACTTC
CDR3 protein: CSVILRTSGSSEQYF

J gene: TRBJ2-7
D gene: -
CDR3 length: 13
V gene: TRBV12-3/TRBV12-4
clone size: medium-sized
CDR3 DNA: TGTGCCAGCAGTCTTCAGGGAGGACTCGAGCAGTACTTC
CDR3 protein: CASSLQGGLEQYF

J gene: TRBJ1-1
D gene: -
CDR3 length: 12
V gene: TRBV20-1
clone size: -
CDR3 DNA: TGCAGTGCTAGAGATGGGAACACTGAAGCTTTCTTT
CDR3 protein: CSARDGNTEAFF

J gene: TRBJ2-3
D gene: TRBD1
CDR3 length: 13
V gene: TRBV29-1
clone size: large
CDR3 DNA: TGCAGCGTAGGACAGGGGTTCGGAGATACGCAGTATTTT
CDR3 protein: CSVGQGFGDTQYF

J gene: TRBJ2-2
D gene: -
CDR3 length: 15
V gene: TRBV12-3/TRBV12-4
clone size: medium-sized
CDR3 DNA: TGTGCCAGCAGTTTAAAGGGGGTGAACACCGGGGAGCTGTTTTTT
CDR3 protein: CASSLKGVNTGELFF

J gene: TRBJ2-5
D gene: -
CDR3 length: 13
V gene: TRBV5-8
clone size: -
CDR3 DNA: TGTGCCAGCAGCGCGACAGATCAAGAGACCCAGTACTTC
CDR3 protein: CASSATDQETQYF

J gene: TRBJ2-5
D gene: -
CDR3 length: 15
V gene: TRBV5-4
clone size: -
CDR3 DNA: TGTGCCAGCAGCCGATTCGACTCGAACCAAGAGACCCAGTACTTC
CDR3 protein: CASSRFDSNQETQYF

J gene: TRBJ1-5
D gene: TRBD1
CDR3 length: 14
V gene: TRBV6-5
clone size: few
CDR3 DNA: TGTGCCAGCAGTTATTTGGAGGGGGCGAAGCCCCAGCATTTT
CDR3 protein: CASSYLEGAKPQHF

J gene: TRBJ2-7
D gene: TRBD2
CDR3 length: 15
V gene: TRBV12-3/TRBV12-4
clone size: few
CDR3 DNA: TGTGCCAGCAGTTCAAGAGGGACTATCTCCTACGAGCAGTACTTC
CDR3 protein: CASSSRGTISYEQYF

J gene: TRBJ2-7
D gene: -
CDR3 length: 15
V gene: TRBV19
clone size: medium-sized
CDR3 DNA: TGTGCCAGTAGTATAGGGCCGGGAAGCTCCTACGAGCAGTACTTC
CDR3 protein: CASSIGPGSSYEQYF

J gene: TRBJ2-1
D gene: -
CDR3 length: 12
V gene: TRBV19
clone size: large
CDR3 DNA: TGTGCCGGGGAATACTCCTACAATGAGCAGTTCTTC
CDR3 protein: CAGEYSYNEQFF

J gene: TRBJ1-1
D gene: TRBD1
CDR3 length: 14
V gene: TRBV19
clone size: medium-sized
CDR3 DNA: TGTGCCTCCGGTTGGGGCAGGGGGCACACTGAAGCTTTCTTT
CDR3 protein: CASGWGRGHTEAFF

J gene: TRBJ1-6
D gene: -
CDR3 length: 13
V gene: TRBV5-5
clone size: medium-sized
CDR3 DNA: TGTGCCAGCAGCTTGGACAGTTATTCACCCCTCCACTTT
CDR3 protein: CASSLDSYSPLHF

J gene: TRBJ2-1
D gene: -
CDR3 length: 14
V gene: TRBV7-9
clone size: few
CDR3 DNA: TGTGCCAGCAGCTTCTGGGGGGCCCTAGGTGAGCAGTTCTTC
CDR3 protein: CASSFWGALGEQFF

J gene: TRBJ2-2
D gene: -
CDR3 length: 14
V gene: TRBV19
clone size: medium-sized
CDR3 DNA: TGTGCCAGTAAAGGGACCTTATACACCGGGGAGCTGTTTTTT
CDR3 protein: CASKGTLYTGELFF

J gene: TRBJ2-7
D gene: TRBD2
CDR3 length: 15
V gene: TRBV27
clone size: -
CDR3 DNA: TGTGCCAGCAGTTTCTCTCCTCGCGGGAGTTACGAGCAGTACTTC
CDR3 protein: CASSFSPRGSYEQYF

J gene: TRBJ2-7
D gene: TRBD2
CDR3 length: 15
V gene: TRBV10-3
clone size: medium-sized
CDR3 DNA: TGTGCCATCAGTGAGGGGAGCGGGAGCAACTACGAGCAGTACTTC
CDR3 protein: CAISEGSGSNYEQYF

J gene: TRBJ2-2
D gene: TRBD2
CDR3 length: 17
V gene: TRBV29-1
clone size: -
CDR3 DNA: TGCAGCGTTGAAGATGGACTAGCGGGGGGAGGGACCGGGGAGCTGTTTTTT
CDR3 protein: CSVEDGLAGGGTGELFF

J gene: TRBJ2-3
D gene: -
CDR3 length: 14
V gene: TRBV29-1
clone size: few
CDR3 DNA: TGCAGCGTTGGTTGGGGCGGGAGCACAGATACGCAGTATTTT
CDR3 protein: CSVGWGGSTDTQYF

J gene: TRBJ2-2
D gene: TRBD2
CDR3 length: 16
V gene: TRBV27
clone size: -
CDR3 DNA: TGTGCCAGCAGTTCTCTAGGCGGGGGGGCCGGCGGGGAGCTGTTTTTT
CDR3 protein: CASSSLGGGAGGELFF

J gene: TRBJ2-5
D gene: -
CDR3 length: 12
V gene: TRBV30
clone size: medium-sized
CDR3 DNA: TGTGCCTGGAGCCCCACGGGGGAGACCCAGTACTTC
CDR3 protein: CAWSPTGETQYF

J gene: TRBJ2-1
D gene: TRBD2
CDR3 length: 17
V gene: TRBV27
clone size: medium-sized
CDR3 DNA: TGTGCCAGCAGTCCGGGAAGACTAGCGAGTTGGTACAATGAGCAGTTCTTC
CDR3 protein: CASSPGRLASWYNEQFF

J gene: TRBJ1-4
D gene: TRBD1
CDR3 length: 15
V gene: TRBV18
clone size: medium-sized
CDR3 DNA: TGTGCCAGCTCACCACAAAGGGACAGGGGTGAAAAACTGTTTTTT
CDR3 protein: CASSPQRDRGEKLFF

J gene: TRBJ2-7
D gene: -
CDR3 length: 11
V gene: TRBV29-1
clone size: medium-sized
CDR3 DNA: TGCAGCGCCGGGTTAGGGGGCGAGCAGTACTTC
CDR3 protein: CSAGLGGEQYF

J gene: TRBJ1-2
D gene: -
CDR3 length: 15
V gene: TRBV20-1
clone size: -
CDR3 DNA: TGCAGTGCTAGAGGGGGGGAGGGCGCGGGCTATGGCTACACCTTC
CDR3 protein: CSARGGEGAGYGYTF

J gene: TRBJ2-3
D gene: -
CDR3 length: 15
V gene: TRBV30
clone size: medium-sized
CDR3 DNA: TGTGCCTGGAGCTTGACACACTCTGGGACAGATACGCAGTATTTT
CDR3 protein: CAWSLTHSGTDTQYF

J gene: TRBJ1-3
D gene: -
CDR3 length: 15
V gene: TRBV12-3/TRBV12-4
clone size: -
CDR3 DNA: TGTGCCAGCAGCCCATCCCCGGGAGGACGTAACACCATATATTTT
CDR3 protein: CASSPSPGGRNTIYF

J gene: TRBJ2-3
D gene: -
CDR3 length: 16
V gene: TRBV21-1
clone size: -
CDR3 DNA: TGTGCCAGCAGCAAAAGACTAGCGGGGCCCACAGATACGCAGTATTTT
CDR3 protein: CASSKRLAGPTDTQYF

J gene: TRBJ1-5
D gene: TRBD1
CDR3 length: 15
V gene: TRBV7-9
clone size: once
CDR3 DNA: TGTGCCAGCAGCCAAGAGGGGGCGGATTATCAGCCCCAGCATTTT
CDR3 protein: CASSQEGADYQPQHF

J gene: TRBJ2-3
D gene: -
CDR3 length: 15
V gene: TRBV5-1
clone size: -
CDR3 DNA: TGCGCCAGCAGCAGGCCCTCCGGGAGCACAGATACGCAGTATTTT
CDR3 protein: CASSRPSGSTDTQYF

J gene: TRBJ1-4
D gene: -
CDR3 length: 12
V gene: TRBV5-6
clone size: medium-sized
CDR3 DNA: TGTGCCAGCAGCGCCCACCAGGGGATCGCTTTTTTC
CDR3 protein: CASSAHQGIAFF

J gene: TRBJ2-2
D gene: TRBD2
CDR3 length: 15
V gene: TRBV19
clone size: -
CDR3 DNA: TGTGCCAGCGGGACTAGCGGGAGGGCCACCGGGGAGCTGTTTTTT
CDR3 protein: CASGTSGRATGELFF

J gene: TRBJ2-2
D gene: TRBD2
CDR3 length: 16
V gene: TRBV12-3/TRBV12-4
clone size: medium-sized
CDR3 DNA: TGTGCCAGCAGTTTCCGGACTAGCGCTAACACCGGGGAGCTGTTTTTT
CDR3 protein: CASSFRTSANTGELFF